What follows are 7 T cell receptor beta chains derived from one specimen sequenced in a study of blood T cell repertoires in COVID-19. Using immunoSEQ multiplex PCR, the repertoire was profiled, and TCRdb retains in-frame clones only, with some absent. The sample shows about 670,000 clones, 75% to 90% of them seen only once. The sample was peripheral blood. The receptor set was obtained from a woman aged 18 to 35 with acute or convalescent COVID-19.

The chain has TRBV4-3 and TRBJ1-5; no firm D call. With 4 bases removed from V and 3 bases from J, the gap between germline ends came to 10 bases. The germline CDR1 and CDR2 sequences are LGHNA and YSLEER. The CDR3 totals 14 residues. This CDR3 is CASSPRQANQPQHF. The DNA for the CDR3 is TGCGCCAGCAGCCCACGCCAGGCCAATCAGCCCCAGCATTTT.

The chain uses TRBV6-5 and TRBJ1-2; D is possibly TRBD1 (5 bases). Germline-derived CDR1 and CDR2 are MNHEY and SVGAGI. CDR3 size: 12 residues. The CDR3 sequence is CRTGELIYGYTF. The CDR3 DNA reads TGTAGAACGGGGGAGCTTATCTATGGCTACACCTTC.

The rearrangement links TRBV3-1 (or the pseudogene TRBV3-2) to TRBJ2-7; maybe TRBD2 (6 bases). Germline CDR1 and CDR2: LGHDT and YNNKEL (reference sequence). V gave up 0 bases and J gave up 3 bases, with 15 bases separating them. The CDR3 runs 16 residues. The chain's CDR3 is CASSQEGGITLYEQYF. The CDR3 DNA sequence: TGTGCCAGCAGCCAAGAGGGGGGAATAACCCTCTACGAGCAGTACTTC.

The CDR3 bases are TGTGCCATCAGTGAGATCGGCGGTAATTCACCCCTCCACTTT. Translating it yields CAISEIGGNSPLHF. The V gene is TRBV10-3, the J gene TRBJ1-6; D gene unclear. CDR1 and CDR2 (germline): ENHRY, SYGVKD. This CDR3 region has 14 residues. The V gene lost 2 bases and the J gene lost 6 bases, with 8 bases spanning the gap.

This chain connects TRBV3-1 (or the pseudogene TRBV3-2) to TRBJ2-1, with D possibly TRBD1 on 5 matching bases. Trimming cost V 8 bases and J 7 bases, with 6 bases left between them. In germline, CDR1 is LGHDT, CDR2 YNNKEL (reference sequence). CDR3 size: 10 residues. CDR3 residues: CASSGNEQFF. The DNA for the CDR3 is TGTGCCAGCTCAGGGAATGAGCAGTTCTTC.

The V gene is TRBV19, the J gene TRBJ1-3, with D unresolved. The CDR3 extends over 15 amino acids. V lost 10 bases, J lost 7 bases, and 23 bases lay in between. CDR1 is LNHDA and CDR2 is SQIVND in the germline V gene (reference sequence). The CDR3 reads CATSQPGGIGNTIYF. CDR3 coding DNA: TGTGCCACCAGCCAGCCTGGAGGGATTGGGAACACCATATATTTT.

This chain joins TRBV6-5 and TRBJ1-1; 7 bases are a match to TRBD1. V was clipped by 2 bases and J by 11 bases; unmatched bases: 8. The CDR3 runs to 13 residues. The germline gives CDR1 MNHEY, CDR2 SVGAGI. The CDR3 spells CASSYTPTGRAFF. CDR3 DNA: TGTGCCAGCAGTTACACCCCGACAGGGAGGGCTTTCTTT.